This passage covers 32 T cell receptor beta chains from one sample sequenced in a study of blood T cells in healthy people across ages. The use of a sample-barcoded 5' primer and a J-beta primer mix characterized a second PCR of about 7 to 12 cycles. TCRdb independently ran MiXCR on the 5' RACE reads; one entry per CDR3 protein. The sample lists more than 650,000 distinct CDR3 sequences; about 20% were seen once. Sequenced sample: blood. These receptors were collected from a man aged 65 to 85 in good health.

This clonotype was observed many times. V is TRBV9 and J is TRBJ2-7, with 7 bases fitting TRBD1. The CDR3 is 15 amino acids. Germline V lookup: CDR1 SGDLS, CDR2 YYNGEE. V was clipped by 4 bases and J by 5 bases; unmatched bases: 12. The CDR3 nucleotides read TGTGCCAGCAGCCCTCTTACCGGGACAGAGGACGAGCAGTACTTC. Its protein is CASSPLTGTEDEQYF.

The chain joins TRBV25-1 to TRBJ1-1, with 11 bases that match TRBD1. The CDR3 spans 17 residues. Germline loops: CDR1 MGHDK, CDR2 SYGVNS. V shed 4 bases and J 6 bases; nucleotides not matched to a gene: 13. CDR3 nucleotide sequence: TGTGCCAGCAGTGCCTCCATCCCCGGGACAGGGGGTTCTGAAGCTTTCTTT. Translated: CASSASIPGTGGSEAFF.

This chain uses TRBV12-3 or TRBV12-4 with TRBJ1-3, with TRBD1 matching 7 bases. The CDR3 consists of 16 residues. Losses at the gene ends were 6 bases for V and 0 bases for J; bases not matched to a gene: 8. The CDR3 protein is CASRLGTDYSGNTIYF. DNA for the CDR3: TGTGCCAGCAGACTGGGGACAGATTACTCTGGAAACACCATATATTTT.

This rearrangement joins TRBV18 to TRBJ1-6; 7 nucleotides match TRBD1. CDR3 size: 14 residues. With V trimmed by 4 bases and J by 7 bases, 4 bases remained unmatched. The V gene's germline CDR1 is KGHSH and CDR2 LQKENI. This CDR3 reads CASSRDRDNSPLHF. CDR3 coding DNA: TGTGCCAGCTCACGAGACAGGGACAATTCACCCCTCCACTTT.

CDR3 in DNA: TGTGCCAGCAGCTTATTGGCGGGCCATGAGCAGTTCTTC. This codes for CASSLLAGHEQFF. This chain joins TRBV7-6 and TRBJ2-5, with D possibly matching TRBD2 (5 bases). The last part of the DNA fits TRBJ2-1 better; the J call may be wrong. The CDR3 length is 13 residues. Germline assignment: CDR1 SGHVS and CDR2 FNYEAQ.

The V and J genes are TRBV25-1 and TRBJ1-2, with 10 nucleotides matching TRBD1. Germline CDR1 MGHDK, CDR2 SYGVNS. The CDR3 runs to 13 residues. Trimming at V came to 6 bases and at J to 5 bases, leaving 3 bases not matched to a gene. The CDR3 protein is CASSGTGEYGYTF. CDR3 sequence (DNA): TGTGCCAGCAGCGGGACAGGGGAATATGGCTACACCTTC.

The J gene is TRBJ2-6, the V gene TRBV12-3 or TRBV12-4; D gene ambiguous. This CDR3 has 14 amino acids. V lost 9 bases and J lost 0, with 9 bases in between. CDR3 region: CASLVGSGANVLTF. In DNA form, the CDR3 reads TGTGCCAGTCTAGTGGGCTCTGGGGCCAACGTCCTGACTTTC.

This clonotype was seen a few times. The rearrangement links TRBV7-6 to TRBJ2-6; D may be TRBD1 (6 bases). Germline CDR1 SGHVS, CDR2 FNYEAQ. The ends were cut back, 4 bases at V and 0 bases at J, with 13 bases in the middle. CDR3 length equals 17 residues. In DNA form, the CDR3 reads TGTGCCAGCAGCTCTAGTACAGGGAACTCTGGGGCCAACGTCCTGACTTTC. Encoded protein: CASSSSTGNSGANVLTF.

This clonotype was seen a few times. This rearrangement joins TRBV20-1 to TRBJ2-7; 9 positions agree with TRBD2. This CDR3 has 15 residues. V trimming: 4 bases; J trimming: 0 bases; junction bases outside the gene matches: 7. Germline CDR1 reads DFQATT; CDR2 reads SNEGSKA (reference sequence). The CDR3 DNA reads as TGCAGTGCTACAAGGGCTAGCGGGATCTCCTACGAGCAGTACTTC. It specifies CSATRASGISYEQYF.

The rearrangement links TRBV10-3 to TRBJ1-1, with TRBD1 matching over 8 bases. Germline values: CDR1 ENHRY, CDR2 SYGVKD. CDR3 length: 16 residues. V gave up 5 bases and J gave up 1 base; unmatched junction bases: 9. DNA of the CDR3: TGTGCCATCAGTAAAGCAGGGGGCGACCCGAACACTGAAGCTTTCTTT. It encodes CAISKAGGDPNTEAFF.

This sequence joins TRBV18 and TRBJ1-5; unclear D gene. Trimming removed 4 bases from V and 5 bases from J, with 18 bases in between. The germline V gene has CDR1 KGHSH and CDR2 LQKENI. The CDR3 has 16 amino acids. The CDR3 here is CASSRNSGTGDQPQHF. The CDR3 DNA sequence: TGTGCCAGCTCACGAAACAGTGGAACGGGCGATCAGCCCCAGCATTTT.

A few counts support this clonotype. This chain links TRBV6-1 with TRBJ1-4; D unclear. This CDR3 spans 13 amino acids. Germline CDR1 MNHNS, CDR2 SASEGT. Trimming removed 4 bases at V and 7 bases at J, with 10 bases between. In DNA form, the CDR3 reads TGTGCCAGCAGTGGGCAGAAGGCTGAAAAACTGTTTTTT. It yields the protein CASSGQKAEKLFF.

Of note for this clonotype: The junction and the germline gene differ at one end; a read error may be behind it. The V and J genes are TRBV15 and TRBJ1-1, with 10 bases lining up with TRBD1. The CDR3 length is 15 residues. The V gene's germline CDR1 is LNHNV and CDR2 YYDKDF (reference sequence). This chain's CDR3 is CAISRDGTGDTEAFF. CDR3 sequence (DNA): TGTGCCATCAGCAGAGACGGGACAGGGGACACTGAAGCTTTCTTT.

This clonotype was seen more than once but under ten times. V usage is TRBV5-1 and J usage is TRBJ2-5, with D possibly matching TRBD2 (6 bases). The germline V gene has CDR1 SGHRS and CDR2 YFSETQ. V dropped 1 base and J dropped 3 bases, with 13 bases sitting between them. This CDR3 is 15 amino acids long. DNA of the CDR3: TGCGCCAGCAGCTTGTACAGCGGGCAGGAAGAGACCCAGTACTTC. Protein: CASSLYSGQEETQYF. Full variable domain (missing parts from reference TRBV5-1 and TRBJ2-5): KAGVTQTPRYLIKTRGQQVTLSCSPISGHRSVSWYQQTPGQGLQFLFEYFSETQRNKGNFPGRFSGRQFSNSRSEMNVSTLELGDSALYLCASSLYSGQEETQYFGPGTRLLVL.

The V gene is TRBV11-2, the J gene TRBJ2-3; 8 positions match TRBD2. Per germline, CDR1 SGHAT and CDR2 FQNNGV. The CDR3 length is 15 residues. The junction had 8 bases not matched to a gene; V was cut back by 5 bases and J by 4 bases. The DNA of the CDR3 is TGTGCCAGCAGCACCCACGGACTAGCCGCAGATACGCAGTATTTT. Translated: CASSTHGLAADTQYF.

This clonotype was recorded a few times. This chain uses TRBV2 with TRBJ2-1; D uncertain. The CDR3 is 17 residues long. Germline assignment: CDR1 SNHLY and CDR2 FYNNEI. Trimming cost V 6 bases and J 0 bases, with 18 bases left between them. CDR3 DNA sequence: TGTGCCAGCAGCACTACCTTCGTTCAAAGCTCCTACAATGAGCAGTTCTTC. Protein sequence: CASSTTFVQSSYNEQFF.

This clonotype was observed a handful of times. This chain uses TRBV3-1 with TRBJ1-6; perhaps TRBD1 as D (6 bases). The length of the CDR3 is 13 residues. In germline, CDR1 is LGHDT, CDR2 YNNKEL (reference sequence). V lost 6 bases and J 7 bases, leaving 10 bases between the germline ends. The CDR3 nucleotides read TGTGCCAGCAGTACGGGACACAATTCACCCCTCCACTTT. It encodes CASSTGHNSPLHF.

This clonotype turned up a few times. The gene calls are TRBV29-1 and TRBJ2-4; TRBD2 matches at 12 bases. The V and J ends lost 1 base and 3 bases, in that order; junction bases with no gene match: 4. Germline CDR1 reads SQVTM; CDR2 reads ANQGSEA. There are 16 residues in the CDR3. The CDR3 sequence is CSVEVRGLAGKNIQYF. CDR3 nucleotides: TGCAGCGTTGAAGTTCGGGGACTAGCGGGCAAAAACATTCAGTACTTC.

This clonotype was detected only a few times. V usage is TRBV7-2 and J usage is TRBJ2-6; D gene ambiguous. The CDR3 length is 14 residues. V lost 7 bases and J 4 bases, leaving 11 bases between the germline ends. Germline V gives CDR1 SGHTA, CDR2 FQGNSA. The CDR3 sequence is CASTRVVGANVLTF. The CDR3 DNA follows: TGTGCCAGCACACGAGTGGTCGGGGCCAACGTCCTGACTTTC.

This rearrangement joins TRBV20-1 to TRBJ2-5, with D unclear. The assigned J gene may be wrong: the sequence end matches TRBJ2-1 better. Germline CDR1 reads DFQATT; CDR2 reads SNEGSKA (reference sequence). CDR3 length: 13 residues. CDR3 amino acids: CSARDLNYNEQFF. Written as DNA, the CDR3 is TGCAGTGCTAGAGATCTTAACTACAATGAGCAGTTCTTC.

The chain carries TRBV3-1 and TRBJ1-6; 7 positions agree with TRBD1. Germline V gene lookup returns CDR1 LGHDT and CDR2 YNNKEL (reference sequence). The J segment lost 5 bases and the V segment lost 5 bases, leaving 9 bases of the junction unmatched. The CDR3 loop spans 16 amino acids. Written as DNA, the CDR3 is TGTGCCAGCAGCTCCAGAGACAGGGTACATAATTCACCCCTCCACTTT. Its translation is CASSSRDRVHNSPLHF.

The rearrangement uses TRBV7-8 and TRBJ1-1, with a tentative D call TRBD1 (6 bases). V was trimmed by 5 bases and J by 2 bases, leaving 12 bases between them. CDR3 length: 14 amino acids. In germline, CDR1 is SGHVS, CDR2 FQNEAQ. The CDR3 DNA sequence: TGTGCCAGCAGCCCGGGGGGCATCAACACTGAAGCTTTCTTT. Translating gives CASSPGGINTEAFF.

The rearrangement joins TRBV2 to TRBJ2-2; weak D call: TRBD2 (5 bases). The germline gives CDR1 SNHLY, CDR2 FYNNEI. With 6 bases removed from V and 6 bases from J, the gap between germline ends came to 11 bases. This CDR3 is built from 13 residues. Written as DNA, the CDR3 is TGTGCCAGCAGGGGGAGTTTTTCCGGGGAGCTGTTTTTT. Translating gives CASRGSFSGELFF.

A few counts support this clonotype. V gene TRBV10-3 combines with J gene TRBJ2-5; TRBD2 is a possible D gene (5 bases). The J call could be wrong; TRBJ2-7 is a better fit for the DNA end. Looked up from germline, CDR1 is ENHRY and CDR2 is SYGVKD. The CDR3 spans 14 residues. The CDR3 reads CAISASGSSYEQYF. The CDR3 nucleotides read TGTGCCATCAGTGCATCGGGGAGCTCCTACGAGCAGTACTTC.

This clonotype came up once. This sequence may be a read error, since a much larger clone differs from it by one base. This chain uses TRBV5-1 with TRBJ1-2, with 10 bases matching TRBD1. CDR1 is SGHRS, CDR2 YFSETQ, per germline. The CDR3 covers 18 residues. After removal of 2 bases from V and 3 bases from J, the junction contained 13 bases not matched to a gene. Here the CDR3 DNA reads TGCGCCAGCAGCTTAGCAGGACAGGGGGTTAACACTGACTATGGCTACACCTTC. Translated, it gives CASSLAGQGVNTDYGYTF.

In its sample, this clonotype was seen many times. Here the CDR3 DNA reads TGTGCCAGCAGTTTTGAGGGGTCTTTCACAGATACGCAGTATTTT. As protein: CASSFEGSFTDTQYF. The rearrangement links TRBV12-3 or TRBV12-4 to TRBJ2-3; D tentatively reads TRBD1 or TRBD2 (5 bases each). Trimming took off 3 bases at V and 2 bases at J, with 12 bases between the two ends. This CDR3 has 15 residues.

This clonotype has just a few counts. V and J are TRBV27 and TRBJ2-1, with D tentatively TRBD1 (6 bases). The CDR3 contains 12 residues. V lost 5 bases and J lost 8, with 10 bases in between. Per the germline V gene, CDR1 is MNHEY and CDR2 is SMNVEV (reference sequence). This CDR3 reads CASSQQGDEQFF. The CDR3 coding sequence is TGTGCCAGCAGTCAACAGGGAGATGAGCAGTTCTTC.

This clonotype was observed a few times. The chain carries TRBV20-1 and TRBJ2-5; no clear D gene. The germline V and J ends were trimmed by 4 bases and 1 base, with 13 bases remaining between them. Germline CDR1 reads DFQATT; CDR2 reads SNEGSKA (reference sequence). The CDR3 is made up of 14 amino acids. CDR3 bases: TGCAGTGCTAAGTTAGGACCCTTCCAAGAGACCCAGTACTTC. It is translated as CSAKLGPFQETQYF.

V is TRBV4-2 and J is TRBJ1-1; TRBD1 matches at 8 bases. The V gene end was trimmed by 5 bases and the J gene end by 8 bases; junction bases not matched to a gene: 13. The CDR3 sequence is 15 residues long. From germline, CDR1 is LGHNA and CDR2 YNFKEQ. Written as DNA, the CDR3 is TGTGCCAGCAGCTGGACGGACAGGGACACTACCGAAGCTTTCTTT. It translates to CASSWTDRDTTEAFF.

The chain joins TRBV4-3 to TRBJ2-2, with 11 positions matching TRBD2. Unmatched junction bases numbered 10, after V lost 1 base and J lost 0 bases. Germline V gene data show CDR1 as LGHNA and CDR2 as YSLEER. The CDR3 has 20 residues. In DNA, the CDR3 is TGCGCCAGCAGCCAAGTCCCCCTACTAGCGGGGGACGCGAACACCGGGGAGCTGTTTTTT. It is translated as CASSQVPLLAGDANTGELFF.

This rearrangement joins TRBV29-1 to TRBJ1-1, with 8 bases aligning to TRBD1. Germline-derived CDR1 and CDR2 are SQVTM and ANQGSEA. The CDR3 runs to 14 residues. CDR3 nucleotides: TGCAGGGTCAGACAGGGGCCAGCGGACACTGAAGCTTTCTTT. Translation: CRVRQGPADTEAFF.

This clonotype has a count of ten or more. The chain uses TRBV28 and TRBJ2-2; 7 bases map to TRBD2. Germline values: CDR1 MDHEN, CDR2 SYDVKM. CDR3 length equals 16 residues. With 1 base clipped from V and 1 base from J, the junction kept 3 bases outside the gene matches. CDR3 sequence (DNA): TGTGCCAGCAGTTTATACGCGGGGGAGAACACCGGGGAGCTGTTTTTT. It is translated as CASSLYAGENTGELFF.